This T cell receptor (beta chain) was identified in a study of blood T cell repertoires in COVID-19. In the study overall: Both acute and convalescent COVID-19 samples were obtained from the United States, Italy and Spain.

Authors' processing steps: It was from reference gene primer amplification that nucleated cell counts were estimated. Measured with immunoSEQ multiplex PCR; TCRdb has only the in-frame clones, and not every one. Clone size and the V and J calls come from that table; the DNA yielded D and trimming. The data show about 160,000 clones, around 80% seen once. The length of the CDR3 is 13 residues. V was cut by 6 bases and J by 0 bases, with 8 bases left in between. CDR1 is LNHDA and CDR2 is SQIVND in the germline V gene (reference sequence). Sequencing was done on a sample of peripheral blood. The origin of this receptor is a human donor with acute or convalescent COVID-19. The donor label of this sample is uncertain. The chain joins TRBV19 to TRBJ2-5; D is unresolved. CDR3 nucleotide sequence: TGTGCCAGTAGAACTACGTACCAAGAGACCCAGTACTTC. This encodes CASRTTYQETQYF.